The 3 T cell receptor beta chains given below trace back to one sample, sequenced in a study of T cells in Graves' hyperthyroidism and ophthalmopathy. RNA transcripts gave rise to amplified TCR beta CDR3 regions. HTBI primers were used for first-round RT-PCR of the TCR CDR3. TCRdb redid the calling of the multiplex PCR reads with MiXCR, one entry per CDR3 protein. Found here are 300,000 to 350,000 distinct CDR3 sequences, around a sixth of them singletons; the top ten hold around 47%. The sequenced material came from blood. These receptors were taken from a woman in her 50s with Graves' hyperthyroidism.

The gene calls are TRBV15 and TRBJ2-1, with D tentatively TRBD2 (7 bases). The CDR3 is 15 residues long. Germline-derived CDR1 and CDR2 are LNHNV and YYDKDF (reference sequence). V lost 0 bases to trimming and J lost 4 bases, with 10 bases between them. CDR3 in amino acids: CATSRDKGGYNEQFF. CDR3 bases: TGTGCCACCAGCAGAGATAAGGGGGGGTACAATGAGCAGTTCTTC.

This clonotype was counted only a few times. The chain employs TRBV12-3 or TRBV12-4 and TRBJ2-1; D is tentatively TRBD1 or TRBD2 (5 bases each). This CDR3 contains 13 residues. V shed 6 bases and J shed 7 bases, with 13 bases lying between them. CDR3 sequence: CASRGLASNEQFF. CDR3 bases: TGTGCCAGCAGGGGGCTAGCCAGTAATGAGCAGTTCTTC.

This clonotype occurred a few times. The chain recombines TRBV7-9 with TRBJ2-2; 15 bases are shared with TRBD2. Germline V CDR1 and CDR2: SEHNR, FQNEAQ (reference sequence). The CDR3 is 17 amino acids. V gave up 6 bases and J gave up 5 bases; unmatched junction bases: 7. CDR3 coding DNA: TGTGCCAGCAGGGAAACCGGGACTAGCGGGAGGACCGGGGAGCTGTTTTTT. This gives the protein CASRETGTSGRTGELFF. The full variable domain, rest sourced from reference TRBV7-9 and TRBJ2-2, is DTGVSQNPRHKITKRGQNVTFRCDPISEHNRLYWYRQTLGQGPEFLTYFQNEAQLEKSRLLSDRFSAERPKGSFSTLEIQRTEQGDSAMYLCASRETGTSGRTGELFFGEGSRLTVL.